Listed here are 21 T cell receptor beta chains from one sample, sequenced in a study of early T cells in non-severe SARS-CoV-2 infection. MiXCR, run by TCRdb on the 5' RACE reads, gives a single entry per CDR3 protein. Here the sample spans 55,000 to 65,000 distinct CDR3 sequences, about 11% being singletons. The sample consisted of whole blood. All receptors come from an adult who was a healthcare worker with PCR-confirmed SARS-CoV-2 infection or an uninfected control (not recorded which).

This clonotype was found many times. J is TRBJ2-3 and V is TRBV5-1, with D tentatively TRBD1 or TRBD2 (6 bases each). Trimming removed 7 bases from V and 6 bases from J, with 18 bases in between. This CDR3 is built from 14 residues. From germline, CDR1 is SGHRS and CDR2 YFSETQ. The CDR3 loop reads CASRRGTTGDTQYF. The DNA for the CDR3 is TGCGCCAGCCGCCGCGGGACAACGGGGGATACGCAGTATTTT.

The chain combines TRBV7-6 with TRBJ2-1; TRBD2 aligns across 10 bases. CDR3 length: 15 amino acids. V shed 8 bases and J 0 bases; nucleotides not matched to a gene: 4. Germline V lookup: CDR1 SGHVS, CDR2 FNYEAQ. CDR3 region: CASRVAGGSYNEQFF. The CDR3, as DNA: TGTGCCAGCCGGGTAGCGGGAGGCTCCTACAATGAGCAGTTCTTC.

This clonotype has only a few counts. The gene calls are TRBV15 and TRBJ2-3; TRBD2 might be the D (5 bases). The V and J ends lost 0 bases and 8 bases respectively, with 24 bases between them. CDR3 size: 18 residues. Germline values: CDR1 LNHNV, CDR2 YYDKDF (reference sequence). Written as DNA, the CDR3 is TGTGCCACCAGCAGAGATTCAAGGCCCGGGCTAGCTACTGGTACGCAGTATTTT. Translating gives CATSRDSRPGLATGTQYF.

This clonotype was seen a few times. The chain links TRBV20-1 to TRBJ2-1; TRBD2 is a possible D gene (6 bases). Trimming stripped 4 bases from V and 6 bases from J, with 13 bases between. CDR3 length: 13 residues. Germline lookup yields CDR1 DFQATT and CDR2 SNEGSKA (reference sequence). CDR3 nucleotides: TGCAGTGCTACCAGCGGGCTAGGCAATGAGCAGTTCTTC. It codes for CSATSGLGNEQFF.

This clonotype came up many times. The rearrangement links TRBV20-1 to TRBJ2-4; D is unclear. This CDR3 region has 15 residues. Between the trimmed V and J ends, which lost 0 bases and 0 bases, there was a span of 9 bases. Germline V gene sequence: CDR1 DFQATT, CDR2 SNEGSKA (reference sequence). The CDR3 DNA follows: TGCAGTGCTAGAGATGCCCGGGTAGCCAAAAACATTCAGTACTTC. Translating gives CSARDARVAKNIQYF.

The genes are TRBV7-2 and TRBJ2-5; D gene uncertain. The V end was cut by 8 bases, the J end by 2 bases, with 9 bases between. The CDR3 length is 12 residues. Germline CDR1 reads SGHTA; CDR2 reads FQGNSA. CDR3 nucleotides: TGTGCCAGCCGAGACTCTCAAGAGACCCAGTACTTC. This gives the protein CASRDSQETQYF.

This clonotype has a count of ten or more. This chain links TRBV4-2 with TRBJ1-4; TRBD1 might be the D (6 bases). The germline V gene has CDR1 LGHNA and CDR2 YNFKEQ. The CDR3 runs to 14 residues. V was cut by 4 bases and J by 8 bases, with 14 bases left in between. Here the CDR3 reads CASSPRQVAEKLFF. The CDR3 DNA sequence: TGTGCCAGCAGCCCCCGACAGGTTGCAGAAAAACTGTTTTTT.

The chain is built from TRBV2 and TRBJ1-1, with unresolved D. The CDR3 runs 13 residues. Per the germline V gene, CDR1 is SNHLY and CDR2 is FYNNEI. The V end lost 8 bases, the J end lost 0 bases, and 10 bases lay between the germline ends. CDR3 sequence: CASEEALNTEAFF. The CDR3 DNA is TGTGCCAGCGAGGAGGCACTGAACACTGAAGCTTTCTTT.

This clonotype has at least ten counts. The V call is TRBV6-2 or TRBV6-3, the J call TRBJ2-5; a weak D match, TRBD2 (6 bases). Between the trimmed V and J ends, which lost 5 bases and 3 bases, there was a span of 10 bases. This CDR3 spans 13 amino acids. CDR1 MNHEY and CDR2 SVGEGT come from the germline V gene. CDR3 in DNA: TGTGCCAGCAGTAGGAGGGTTGAAGAGACCCAGTACTTC. This codes for CASSRRVEETQYF.

This clonotype was seen ten or more times. The J gene is TRBJ2-1, the V gene TRBV20-1; 9 bases are shared with TRBD2. The germline V gene encodes CDR1 DFQATT and CDR2 SNEGSKA (reference sequence). This CDR3 region has 16 residues. V trimming: 6 bases; J trimming: 2 bases; junction bases outside the gene matches: 11. For the CDR3, the DNA is TGCAGTGCCTCCCGAAGCGGACTAGCGCCCTACAATGAGCAGTTCTTC. This encodes CSASRSGLAPYNEQFF.

In this sample, this clonotype turned up many times. The chain combines TRBV10-3 with TRBJ2-5; D call uncertain. In germline, CDR1 is ENHRY, CDR2 SYGVKD. CDR3 length: 12 amino acids. Trimming removed 0 bases at V and 5 bases at J, with 4 bases between. The CDR3 DNA reads as TGTGCCATCAGTGAGTCGCAGGAGACCCAGTACTTC. Residues: CAISESQETQYF.

This chain uses TRBV7-2 with TRBJ1-2, with D perhaps matching TRBD1 (5 bases). CDR1 and CDR2 (germline): SGHTA, FQGNSA. The V gene lost 6 bases and the J gene lost 5 bases, with 13 bases spanning the gap. CDR3 size: 13 residues. The CDR3 reads CASSGGKGYGYTF. CDR3 DNA sequence: TGTGCCAGCAGTGGGGGGAAGGGTTATGGCTACACCTTC.

In its sample, this clonotype was seen many times. The chain links TRBV9 to TRBJ2-7; 8 bases fit TRBD1. Unmatched junction bases numbered 9, after V lost 4 bases and J lost 3 bases. CDR1 is SGDLS, CDR2 YYNGEE, per germline. The CDR3 extends over 15 amino acids. The CDR3 bases are TGTGCCAGCAGCCAAGGACAGGGCCACAACTACGAGCAGTACTTC. Translating gives CASSQGQGHNYEQYF. The entire variable domain, with the rest obtained from reference TRBV9 and TRBJ2-7, is as follows: DSGVTQTPKHLITATGQRVTLRCSPRSGDLSVYWYQQSLDQGLQFLIQYYNGEERAKGNILERFSAQQFPDLHSELNLSSLELGDSALYFCASSQGQGHNYEQYFGPGTRLTVT.

The genes are TRBV20-1 and TRBJ2-5, with a weak D call TRBD1 (5 bases). V dropped 6 bases and J dropped 5 bases, with 10 bases sitting between them. Germline assignment: CDR1 DFQATT and CDR2 SNEGSKA (reference sequence). The CDR3 totals 11 residues. The CDR3 here is CSALNRETQYF. The CDR3, as DNA: TGCAGTGCCTTAAACAGGGAGACCCAGTACTTC.

This clonotype came up many times. This sequence joins TRBV7-8 and TRBJ2-7; D is perhaps TRBD1 or TRBD2 (6 bases each). Germline lookup yields CDR1 SGHVS and CDR2 FQNEAQ. The CDR3 spans 13 residues. Trimming removed 3 bases at V and 6 bases at J, with 12 bases between. This CDR3 reads CASSFTGAGEQYF. The CDR3 nucleotides are TGTGCCAGCAGCTTCACGGGGGCTGGCGAGCAGTACTTC.

This clonotype was detected ten times or more. The chain is built from TRBV29-1 and TRBJ2-1, with D hard to call. V shed 4 bases and J shed 6 bases, with 4 bases lying between them. Per the germline V gene, CDR1 is SQVTM and CDR2 is ANQGSEA. The CDR3 is 10 amino acids. The CDR3 DNA follows: TGCAGCGTTGGCAGCAATGAGCAGTTCTTC. Translating it yields CSVGSNEQFF.

The chain links TRBV2 to TRBJ2-7; D is unclear. Trimming stripped 7 bases from V and 4 bases from J, with 8 bases between. The CDR3 is 11 residues long. Germline CDR1 and CDR2: SNHLY and FYNNEI. The CDR3 reads CASKLPYEQYF. In nucleotides, the CDR3 is TGTGCCAGCAAGCTGCCTTACGAGCAGTACTTC.

The table lists this clonotype with many counts. The V call is TRBV3-1, the J call TRBJ2-7; 7 bases are shared with TRBD1. The CDR3 has 13 residues. The germline V gene encodes CDR1 LGHDT and CDR2 YNNKEL (reference sequence). Trimming cost V 1 base and J 7 bases; bases outside gene matches: 4. The CDR3 reads CASSQVTRGEQYF. DNA of the CDR3: TGTGCCAGCAGCCAAGTAACCAGGGGGGAGCAGTACTTC.

This rearrangement joins TRBV5-1 to TRBJ1-4; D is unresolved. Germline CDR1 reads SGHRS; CDR2 reads YFSETQ. The CDR3 is 13 residues long. The V and J ends lost 2 bases and 3 bases respectively, with 5 bases between them. The CDR3 is CASSFEPNEKLFF. In DNA, the CDR3 is TGCGCCAGCAGCTTCGAGCCTAATGAAAAACTGTTTTTT.

This clonotype was found many times. V is TRBV7-8 and J is TRBJ2-7; possibly TRBD2 for D (6 bases). The CDR3 sequence is 15 residues long. Trimming stripped 2 bases from V and 5 bases from J, with 16 bases between. In germline, CDR1 is SGHVS, CDR2 FQNEAQ. The CDR3 region is CASSLRSGQVHEQYF. DNA of the CDR3: TGTGCCAGCAGCTTACGCAGCGGGCAGGTCCACGAGCAGTACTTC.

To note about this clonotype: This may come from a read error, since a much larger clone is one base off. The genes are TRBV29-1 and TRBJ2-7; D may be TRBD1 (5 bases). The CDR3 extends over 12 amino acids. Trimming removed 6 bases at V and 3 bases at J, with 12 bases between. Germline values: CDR1 SQVTM, CDR2 ANQGSEA. The CDR3 spells CSVGRQRYEQYF. In DNA, the CDR3 is TGCAGCGTCGGGCGACAGCGCTACGAGCAGTACTTC.